The clone carrying this T cell receptor (beta chain) was detected only a few times. The ends were cut back, 2 bases at V and 2 bases at J, with 13 bases in the middle. CDR3 length: 15 residues. From germline, CDR1 is KGHSH and CDR2 LQKENI. TCRdb re-analysed the 5' RACE reads in MiXCR, keeping a single row per CDR3 protein. The top ten hold about a sixth of the sample, which has 400,000 or so distinct CDR3 sequences, over 15% seen once. This entry comes from a study of T cells after yellow fever vaccination. This sequence originates from a man younger than 35 who received the YFV17D yellow fever vaccine. The V and J genes are TRBV18 and TRBJ2-7; D ambiguous. The sequenced sample was PBMCs, obtained before the yellow fever booster vaccination. The CDR3 spells CASSPISAEAYEQYF. The CDR3 DNA sequence: TGTGCCAGCTCACCAATATCGGCAGAAGCCTACGAGCAGTACTTC.